The rows below give T cell receptor beta chains drawn from one sample of a study of blood T cell repertoires in COVID-19. TCRdb keeps only in-frame clones here, not all; method: immunoSEQ multiplex PCR. The table lists 300,000 to 400,000 clones, approximately 86% of them singletons. Sequenced sample: peripheral blood. The receptors shown here come from a human donor in a cohort sampled during active COVID-19. Each CDR3 is given with its conserved first and last residue. D genes are given only for firm matches. The listing skips clone size in some rows; elsewhere it reads once, few, many or a size class.

D gene: .
J gene: TRBJ1-5
clone size: .
V gene: TRBV28
CDR3 protein: CASSPPFSNQPQHF
CDR3 DNA: TGTGCCAGCAGTCCCCCATTCAGCAATCAGCCCCAGCATTTT

D gene: .
J gene: TRBJ2-3
clone size: .
V gene: TRBV19
CDR3 protein: CASSTLADTQYF
CDR3 DNA: TGTGCCAGTAGTACTTTAGCAGATACGCAGTATTTT

D gene: .
J gene: TRBJ1-3
clone size: .
V gene: TRBV16
CDR3 protein: CASSQWSEGSSGNTIYF
CDR3 DNA: TGTGCCAGCAGCCAATGGTCGGAGGGTTCCTCTGGAAACACCATATATTTT

D gene: TRBD1
J gene: TRBJ1-1
clone size: .
V gene: TRBV5-4
CDR3 protein: CASSGRTGRALTEAFF
CDR3 DNA: TGTGCCAGCAGCGGGAGGACAGGGAGGGCTCTCACTGAAGCTTTCTTT

D gene: .
J gene: TRBJ2-1
clone size: .
V gene: TRBV19
CDR3 protein: CASATPGVGEQFF
CDR3 DNA: TGTGCCAGTGCGACGCCAGGGGTAGGTGAGCAGTTCTTC

D gene: .
J gene: TRBJ1-5
clone size: .
V gene: TRBV30
CDR3 protein: CAWSDLGFNQPQHF
CDR3 DNA: TGTGCCTGGTCGGACTTAGGATTCAATCAGCCCCAGCATTTT

D gene: .
J gene: TRBJ1-5
clone size: .
V gene: TRBV21-1
CDR3 protein: CASSKRDRHQPQHF
CDR3 DNA: TGTGCCAGCAGCAAAAGGGACAGGCACCAGCCCCAGCATTTT

D gene: TRBD2
J gene: TRBJ2-5
clone size: .
V gene: TRBV4-1
CDR3 protein: CASSQEKDLAGAPWGETQYF
CDR3 DNA: TGCGCCAGCAGCCAAGAGAAGGATCTAGCGGGGGCCCCATGGGGCGAGACCCAGTACTTC

D gene: TRBD1
J gene: TRBJ1-6
clone size: .
V gene: TRBV28
CDR3 protein: CASSPDRGHSPLHF
CDR3 DNA: TGTGCCAGCAGCCCTGACAGGGGGCATTCACCCCTCCACTTT

D gene: .
J gene: TRBJ1-2
clone size: .
V gene: TRBV7-2
CDR3 protein: CASSSTPTLQSGYTF
CDR3 DNA: TGTGCCAGCAGCTCTACCCCTACGTTACAGAGCGGCTACACCTTC

D gene: .
J gene: TRBJ1-2
clone size: .
V gene: TRBV28
CDR3 protein: CASSSPDTYGYTF
CDR3 DNA: TGTGCCAGCAGTTCCCCCGACACCTATGGCTACACCTTC

D gene: TRBD1
J gene: TRBJ1-4
clone size: .
V gene: TRBV28
CDR3 protein: CASSLYRGGEKLFF
CDR3 DNA: TGTGCCAGCAGTTTATACAGGGGTGGTGAAAAACTGTTTTTT

D gene: TRBD1
J gene: TRBJ2-5
clone size: .
V gene: TRBV28
CDR3 protein: CASSLSSGQGIAETQYF
CDR3 DNA: TGTGCCAGCAGTTTATCTTCGGGACAGGGGATTGCAGAGACCCAGTACTTC

D gene: .
J gene: TRBJ1-4
clone size: .
V gene: TRBV29-1
CDR3 protein: CSVLFRGPNEKLFF
CDR3 DNA: TGCAGCGTCCTATTCAGGGGACCCAATGAAAAACTGTTTTTT

D gene: TRBD1
J gene: TRBJ1-4
clone size: once
V gene: TRBV7-8
CDR3 protein: CASSLARTGANEKLFF
CDR3 DNA: TGTGCCAGCAGCTTAGCCCGGACAGGGGCTAATGAAAAACTGTTTTTT

D gene: .
J gene: TRBJ2-7
clone size: .
V gene: TRBV11-1
CDR3 protein: CASSRTYEQYF
CDR3 DNA: TGTGCCAGCAGCAGAACTTACGAGCAGTACTTC

D gene: TRBD1
J gene: TRBJ1-3
clone size: .
V gene: TRBV7-9
CDR3 protein: CASSSGGSGNTIYF
CDR3 DNA: TGTGCCAGCAGCTCAGGGGGATCTGGAAACACCATATATTTT

D gene: TRBD2
J gene: TRBJ2-7
clone size: .
V gene: TRBV27
CDR3 protein: CASSRGGPVYYEQYF
CDR3 DNA: TGTGCCAGCAGTCGGGGGGGGCCGGTTTATTACGAGCAGTACTTC

D gene: TRBD2
J gene: TRBJ2-7
clone size: once
V gene: TRBV28
CDR3 protein: CASSLEWRGSKSGRFHYEQYF
CDR3 DNA: TGTGCCAGCAGTTTAGAATGGAGGGGGTCAAAAAGCGGGAGGTTCCACTACGAGCAGTACTTC

D gene: .
J gene: TRBJ1-5
clone size: .
V gene: TRBV30
CDR3 protein: CAWSAGGVGNQPQHF
CDR3 DNA: TGTGCCTGGAGTGCGGGGGGAGTTGGCAATCAGCCCCAGCATTTT

D gene: .
J gene: TRBJ2-5
clone size: .
V gene: TRBV5-6
CDR3 protein: CASSIQGSETQYF
CDR3 DNA: TGTGCCAGCAGCATACAGGGTTCAGAGACCCAGTACTTC

D gene: .
J gene: TRBJ2-5
clone size: .
V gene: TRBV27
CDR3 protein: CASSLDPGEQMETQYF
CDR3 DNA: TGTGCCAGCAGTTTAGATCCGGGAGAACAGATGGAGACCCAGTACTTC

D gene: .
J gene: TRBJ2-3
clone size: .
V gene: TRBV5-1
CDR3 protein: CASRGQEGALDTQYF
CDR3 DNA: TGCGCCAGCAGGGGGCAGGAAGGGGCCCTCGATACGCAGTATTTT

D gene: .
J gene: TRBJ1-3
clone size: .
V gene: TRBV5-1
CDR3 protein: CASSLEANSGNTIYF
CDR3 DNA: TGCGCCAGCAGCTTGGAAGCCAACTCTGGAAACACCATATATTTT